One sample yielded the 2 T cell receptor beta chains listed below, sequenced in a study of beta chain features in type 1 diabetes. Reverse transcription of all isolated RNA meant that expressed TCRB transcripts were sequenced. Produced via immunoSEQ multiplex PCR; TCRdb's table is partial and in-frame only. The sample yields about 270,000 clones, roughly 14% seen once. The sample taken for sequencing was naive CD4+ T cells from blood. The receptors stem from a woman in her 40s in good health.

A word on this clone: Other DNA sequences in the sample encode the same CDR3. This chain joins TRBV19 and TRBJ1-5, with a tentative D call TRBD1 (6 bases). V was pared by 4 bases and J by 3 bases, with 10 bases between. The length of the CDR3 is 14 residues. Germline V CDR1 and CDR2: LNHDA, SQIVND (reference sequence). CDR3 in DNA: TGTGCCAGTAGTACACAGGGATCCAATCAGCCCCAGCATTTT. This sequence encodes CASSTQGSNQPQHF.

A few counts support this clone. The J gene is TRBJ2-3, the V gene TRBV18; D is perhaps TRBD1 (5 bases). The V and J ends lost 3 bases and 0 bases respectively, with 10 bases between them. Germline V gene data show CDR1 as KGHSH and CDR2 as LQKENI. The CDR3 loop spans 15 amino acids. The DNA of the CDR3 is TGTGCCAGCTCACCTGGGGCAACAAGCACAGATACGCAGTATTTT. Translated, it gives CASSPGATSTDTQYF.